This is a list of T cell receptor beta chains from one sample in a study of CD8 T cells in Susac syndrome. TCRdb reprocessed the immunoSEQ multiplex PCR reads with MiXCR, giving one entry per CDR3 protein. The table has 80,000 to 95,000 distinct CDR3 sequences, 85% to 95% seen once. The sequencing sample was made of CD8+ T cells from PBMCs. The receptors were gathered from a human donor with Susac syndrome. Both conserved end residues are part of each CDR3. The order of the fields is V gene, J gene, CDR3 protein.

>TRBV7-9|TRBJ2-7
CASSAGLAASYEQYF
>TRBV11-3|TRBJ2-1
CASSFGGYEQFF
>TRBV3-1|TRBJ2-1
CASRPTGQGAYNEQFF
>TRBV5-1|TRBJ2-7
CASTWGLAGVYEQYF
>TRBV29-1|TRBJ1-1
CSGMNTEAFF
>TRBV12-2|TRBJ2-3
CASRLKWTDTQYF
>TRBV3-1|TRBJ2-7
CASSHGAGVGSYEQYF
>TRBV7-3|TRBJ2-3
CASSLVFGGTDTQYF
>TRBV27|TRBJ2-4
CASSTSGLAKNIQYF
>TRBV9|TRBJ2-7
CASSGVGGEQYF
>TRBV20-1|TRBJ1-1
CSATPTDQDVGAFF
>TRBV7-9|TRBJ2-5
CASSYDKQETQYF
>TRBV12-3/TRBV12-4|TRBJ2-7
CASSTGTGGPQYF
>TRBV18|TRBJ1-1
CASSPGGIEAFF
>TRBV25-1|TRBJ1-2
CASSETGGYTF
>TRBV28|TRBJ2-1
CASSYGEGVQQFF
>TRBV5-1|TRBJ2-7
CASSWGTGGAEQYF
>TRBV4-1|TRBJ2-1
CASSQDSGNSYNEQFF
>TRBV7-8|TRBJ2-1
CASSVRVSSGSLNEQFF
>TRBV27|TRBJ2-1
CASTPSPREGLDNEQFF
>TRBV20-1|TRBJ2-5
CSALGTSGQETQYF
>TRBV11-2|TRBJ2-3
CASSSRRDSAGGTQYF
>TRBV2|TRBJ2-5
CASSRTGGETQYF
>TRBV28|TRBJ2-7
CASSLWREIHEQYF
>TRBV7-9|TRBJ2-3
CASSSFEGADTQYF
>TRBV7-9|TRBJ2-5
CASSSIGTDQETQYF
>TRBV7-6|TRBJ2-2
CASSFPGQTPGELFF
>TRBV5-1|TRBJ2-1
CASSPTSQREQFF
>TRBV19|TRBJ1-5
CASSLWTATNQPQHF
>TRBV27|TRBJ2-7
CASSPTGTLLLYEQYF
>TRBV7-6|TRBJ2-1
CASSPIIGADEQFF
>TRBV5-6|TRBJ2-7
CASSQSGVEQYF
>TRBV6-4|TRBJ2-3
CASSDAAGRADTQYF
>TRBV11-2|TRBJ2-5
CASSPPERGSHLWTQYF
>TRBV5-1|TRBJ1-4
CASSFKADQATNEKLFF
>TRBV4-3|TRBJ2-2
CASSQDRTGGAPNGELFF
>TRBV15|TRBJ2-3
CATDRGEADTQYF
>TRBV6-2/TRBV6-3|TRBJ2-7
CASRTGWEQYF
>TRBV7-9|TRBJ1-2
CASSPPGDGYTF
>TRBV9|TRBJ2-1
CASSVELAGRYNEQFF
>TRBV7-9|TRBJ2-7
CASSLRRQYEQYF
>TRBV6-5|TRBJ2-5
CASSYSREGGETQYF
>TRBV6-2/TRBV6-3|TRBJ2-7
CASSYSGREGVREQYF
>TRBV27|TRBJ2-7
CASSFFRSYEQYF
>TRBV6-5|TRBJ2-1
CASSYRAGEYNEQFF
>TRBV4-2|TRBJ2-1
CASSQDREQFF
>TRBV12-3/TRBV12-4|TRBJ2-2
CASSFTGSGELFF
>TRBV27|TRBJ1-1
CASSLWRGDTEAFF